Below are 9 T cell receptor beta chains sequenced from a single sample in a study of CD8 T cells in Susac syndrome. Random hexamers served to reverse transcribe about 0.45 to 1 ug RNA. TCRdb analysed the immunoSEQ multiplex PCR reads with MiXCR anew, one entry per CDR3 protein. Seen here are under 250,000 distinct CDR3 sequences, about 94% observed once, and the top ten hold over 0.15%. Sequencing was done on a sample of CD4+ T cells from PBMCs. The receptors come from a human donor with Susac syndrome.

J is TRBJ2-1 and V is TRBV5-1, with TRBD1 identical over 11 bases. CDR1 is SGHRS, CDR2 YFSETQ, per germline. V shed 4 bases, J shed 5 bases, and the junction held 8 bases outside the gene matches. CDR3 length equals 16 residues. The CDR3 coding sequence is TGCGCCAGCAGCCCTCGGACAGGGGGCTTAAACAATGAGCAGTTCTTC. Its protein product is CASSPRTGGLNNEQFF.

The chain couples TRBV5-1 to TRBJ1-1; 7 bases are a match to TRBD1. CDR1 SGHRS and CDR2 YFSETQ come from the germline V gene. The CDR3 length is 15 residues. With 4 bases clipped from V and 1 base from J, the junction kept 7 bases outside the gene matches. The CDR3 spells CASSRETGRNTEAFF. DNA for the CDR3: TGCGCCAGCAGCAGGGAGACAGGGAGGAACACTGAAGCTTTCTTT.

V usage is TRBV5-1 and J usage is TRBJ1-2; D perhaps matches TRBD1 (6 bases). Trimming took 6 bases from V and 7 from J, leaving 19 bases between them. The germline CDR1 and CDR2 sequences are SGHRS and YFSETQ. This CDR3 has 14 amino acids. The CDR3 nucleotides are TGCGCCAGCACTCAAGGGGGAACCCAGGGTGGCTACACCTTC. Translation: CASTQGGTQGGYTF.

The gene calls are TRBV12-3 or TRBV12-4 and TRBJ2-7; 10 bases match TRBD1. The CDR3 is 15 amino acids. Losses at the gene ends were 6 bases for V and 1 base for J; bases not matched to a gene: 6. The CDR3 coding sequence is TGTGCCAGCAGCTCTGGGACAGGGGCTTCCTACGAGCAGTACTTC. Translated: CASSSGTGASYEQYF.

The chain has TRBV9 and TRBJ2-3; D perhaps matches TRBD2 (5 bases). Deletions cut 0 bases from V and 1 base from J, with 12 bases between. CDR3 size: 16 residues. CDR1 is SGDLS and CDR2 is YYNGEE in the germline V gene. The CDR3 reads CASSVATAGRTDTQYF. Here the CDR3 DNA reads TGTGCCAGCAGCGTAGCTACGGCGGGCCGCACAGATACGCAGTATTTT.

The chain uses TRBV12-3 or TRBV12-4 and TRBJ1-1; the D gene is possibly TRBD1 (6 bases). The CDR3 loop spans 14 amino acids. Deletions cut 3 bases from V and 9 bases from J, with 17 bases between. CDR3 amino acids: CASSFRQGSYKAFF. As DNA, the CDR3 is TGTGCCAGCAGTTTTAGGCAGGGGAGCTACAAAGCTTTCTTT.

V and J are TRBV30 and TRBJ2-7; 8 bases are shared with TRBD1. In germline, CDR1 is GTSNPN, CDR2 SVGIG (reference sequence). The CDR3 has 16 amino acids. The ends lost 5 bases at V and 1 base at J; junction bases unmatched: 13. CDR3 region: CAWASPIDRGSYEQYF. The CDR3 region has the DNA TGTGCCTGGGCCTCCCCAATCGACAGGGGTTCCTACGAGCAGTACTTC. Full variable domain (rest looked up from reference TRBV30 and TRBJ2-7): SQTIHQWPATLVQPVGSPLSLECTVEGTSNPNLYWYRQAAGRGLQLLFYSVGIGQISSEVPQNLSASRPQDRQFILSSKKLLLSDSGFYLCAWASPIDRGSYEQYFGPGTRLTVT.

The V gene is TRBV12-3 or TRBV12-4, the J gene TRBJ1-5; D uncertain. This CDR3 has 12 residues. Trimming removed 2 bases at V and 8 bases at J, with 7 bases between. CDR3 in amino acids: CASSLSQEPQHF. The CDR3 region has the DNA TGTGCCAGCAGTTTATCCCAGGAGCCCCAGCATTTT.

The V and J genes are TRBV7-9 and TRBJ1-2; D may be TRBD1 (5 bases). The CDR3 spans 15 residues. Per the germline V gene, CDR1 is SEHNR and CDR2 is FQNEAQ (reference sequence). Trimming pared 5 bases from V and 3 bases from J, leaving 16 bases between. CDR3 nucleotide sequence: TGTGCCAGCAGCCCTAGTCTGGGGCGCGACTATGGCTACACCTTC. This translates into CASSPSLGRDYGYTF.